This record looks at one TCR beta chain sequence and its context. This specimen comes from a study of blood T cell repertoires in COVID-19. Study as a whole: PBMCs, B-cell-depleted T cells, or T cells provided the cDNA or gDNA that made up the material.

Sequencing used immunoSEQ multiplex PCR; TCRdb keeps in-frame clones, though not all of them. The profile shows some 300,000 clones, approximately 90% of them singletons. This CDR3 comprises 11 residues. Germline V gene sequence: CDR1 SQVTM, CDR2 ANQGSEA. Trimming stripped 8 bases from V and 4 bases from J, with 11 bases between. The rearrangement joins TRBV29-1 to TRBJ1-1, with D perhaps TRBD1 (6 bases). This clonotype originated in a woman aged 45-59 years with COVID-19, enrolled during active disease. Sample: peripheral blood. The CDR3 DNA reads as TGCAGCTCCACCAGGGGCACTGAAGCTTTCTTT. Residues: CSSTRGTEAFF.